This T cell receptor beta chain was recorded in a study of blood T cell repertoires in COVID-19. The method was immunoSEQ multiplex PCR; TCRdb's version includes in-frame clones alone and lacks a portion of them. The sample consists of fewer than 85,000 clones, over 80% of them appearing once. The CDR3 spans 13 residues. Trimming stripped 7 bases from V and 2 bases from J, with 8 bases between. CDR1 and CDR2 from the germline V gene are LGHDT and YNNKEL (reference sequence). The chain is built from TRBV3-1 (or the pseudogene TRBV3-2) and TRBJ2-2; D is uncertain. Sequenced input: peripheral blood. The TCR sequence derives from a man aged 45-65 years with active COVID-19. CDR3: CASTLRNTGELFF. The CDR3, as DNA: TGTGCCAGCACCCTGAGAAACACCGGGGAGCTGTTTTTT.